This TCR beta chain was profiled in a study of T cell changes during pregnancy in multiple sclerosis. The protocol was immunoSEQ multiplex PCR, while the TCRdb copy is restricted to in-frame clones and leaves out a portion. This table has about 38,000 clones, around 90% appearing once. CDR3 length: 17 residues. CDR1 MDHEN and CDR2 SYDVKM come from the germline V gene. Trimming took off 4 bases at V and 4 bases at J, with 22 bases between the two ends. Sequencing used CD8+ T cells from peripheral blood mononuclear cells, obtained in the third trimester of pregnancy. The rearrangement joins TRBV28 to TRBJ2-5, with D possibly matching TRBD1 (8 bases). This receptor was identified in a female donor with multiple sclerosis, enrolled in a pregnancy study. CDR3 sequence reads: CASSSYTGGGSPETQYF. DNA of the CDR3: TGTGCCAGCAGTTCTTATACAGGGGGGGGATCCCCAGAGACCCAGTACTTC.